One sample yielded the 7 T cell receptor beta chains listed below, sequenced in a study of control samples from healthy donors and cancer patients. Assay: immunoSEQ multiplex PCR; the TCRdb copy retains only in-frame clones and omits some. Counted here are around 68,000 clones, 84% occurring once; the ten biggest clones make up approximately 2.8%. Material: PBMCs. These receptors all stem from a woman aged 50 to 65 with lung cancer.

The chain is built from TRBV9 and TRBJ1-3, with D possibly being TRBD1 (6 bases). V was trimmed by 0 bases and J by 4 bases, leaving 11 bases between them. Per germline, CDR1 SGDLS and CDR2 YYNGEE. There are 15 residues in the CDR3. The CDR3 nucleotides are TGTGCCAGCAGCGTAGATACAGGGCACGGAAACACCATATATTTT. The encoded protein is CASSVDTGHGNTIYF.

This rearrangement joins TRBV2 to TRBJ1-1, with D unresolved. The CDR3 contains 12 residues. Trimming stripped 3 bases from V and 0 bases from J, with 2 bases between. Germline CDR1 and CDR2: SNHLY and FYNNEI. CDR3 sequence reads: CASSDLNTEAFF. CDR3 coding DNA: TGTGCCAGCAGTGACCTGAACACTGAAGCTTTCTTT.

V and J are TRBV7-9 and TRBJ1-4; 11 nucleotides match TRBD1. V lost 5 bases to trimming and J lost 7 bases; unmatched junction nucleotides: 6. The CDR3 extends over 15 amino acids. In germline, CDR1 is SEHNR, CDR2 FQNEAQ (reference sequence). The CDR3 here is CASSTTGTGGEKLFF. The CDR3 nucleotides are TGTGCCAGCAGCACAACAGGGACAGGGGGTGAAAAACTGTTTTTT.

The chain couples TRBV30 to TRBJ2-7; 7 nucleotides agree with TRBD1. The CDR3 has 14 amino acids. Germline-derived CDR1 and CDR2 are GTSNPN and SVGIG (reference sequence). V was pared by 2 bases and J by 5 bases, with 9 bases of the junction left unmatched. CDR3 DNA: TGTGCCTGGAGTACCGTGACAGGGCAGAACGAGCAGTACTTC. This gives the protein CAWSTVTGQNEQYF.

The V and J genes are TRBV6-6 and TRBJ1-3, with TRBD1 matching over 10 bases. J was trimmed by 4 bases and V by 6 bases; bases with no gene match: 9. The CDR3 consists of 16 residues. The germline V gene has CDR1 MNHNY and CDR2 SVGAGI (reference sequence). CDR3 protein: CASSPGTGASGNTIYF. The DNA of the CDR3 is TGTGCCAGCAGCCCCGGGACAGGGGCTTCAGGAAACACCATATATTTT.

The chain recombines TRBV5-1 with TRBJ2-3; D gene uncertain. Germline CDR1 is SGHRS and CDR2 is YFSETQ. The CDR3 is made up of 13 amino acids. Trimming pared 0 bases from V and 4 bases from J, leaving 6 bases between. The CDR3 here is CASSLDRPDTQYF. DNA of the CDR3: TGCGCCAGCAGCTTGGATCGGCCAGATACGCAGTATTTT.

In this sample, this clone turned up once. The rearrangement uses TRBV19 and TRBJ1-1; D may be TRBD1 (5 bases). The CDR3 covers 17 residues. Trimming cost V 3 bases and J 8 bases, with 25 bases left between them. Germline CDR1 is LNHDA and CDR2 is SQIVND (reference sequence). The CDR3 DNA reads as TGTGCCAGTAGTATGTATCTCTCGAAGGGGCAGCCGGAAGAAGCTTTCTTT. Encoded protein: CASSMYLSKGQPEEAFF.